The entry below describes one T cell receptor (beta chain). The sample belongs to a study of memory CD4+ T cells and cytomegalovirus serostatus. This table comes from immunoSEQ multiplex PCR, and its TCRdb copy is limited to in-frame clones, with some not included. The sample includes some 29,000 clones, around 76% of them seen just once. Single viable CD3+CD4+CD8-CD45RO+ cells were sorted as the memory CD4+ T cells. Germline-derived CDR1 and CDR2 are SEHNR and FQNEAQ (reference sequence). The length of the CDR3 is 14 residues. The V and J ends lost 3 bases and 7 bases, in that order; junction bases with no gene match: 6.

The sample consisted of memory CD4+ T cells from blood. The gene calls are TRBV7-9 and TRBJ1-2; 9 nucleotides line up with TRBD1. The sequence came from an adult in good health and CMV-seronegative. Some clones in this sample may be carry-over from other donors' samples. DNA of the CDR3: TGTGCCAGCAGCTTCGCCGGGACAGGGTCTGGCTACACCTTC. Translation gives CASSFAGTGSGYTF.